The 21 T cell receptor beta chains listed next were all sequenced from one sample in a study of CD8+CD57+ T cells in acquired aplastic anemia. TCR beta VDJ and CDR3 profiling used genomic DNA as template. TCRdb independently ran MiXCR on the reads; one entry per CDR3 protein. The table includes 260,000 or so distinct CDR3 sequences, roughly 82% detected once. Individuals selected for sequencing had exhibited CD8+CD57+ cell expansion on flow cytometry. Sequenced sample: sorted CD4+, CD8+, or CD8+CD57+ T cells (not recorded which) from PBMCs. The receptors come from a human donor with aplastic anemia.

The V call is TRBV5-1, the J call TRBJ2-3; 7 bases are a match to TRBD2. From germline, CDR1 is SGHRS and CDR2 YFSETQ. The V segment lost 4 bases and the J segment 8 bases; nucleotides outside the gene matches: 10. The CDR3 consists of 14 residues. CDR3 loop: CASSPTSGITTQYF. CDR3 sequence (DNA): TGCGCCAGCAGCCCTACCAGCGGGATCACTACGCAGTATTTT. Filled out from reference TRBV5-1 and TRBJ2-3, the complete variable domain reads KAGVTQTPRYLIKTRGQQVTLSCSPISGHRSVSWYQQTPGQGLQFLFEYFSETQRNKGNFPGRFSGRQFSNSRSEMNVSTLELGDSALYLCASSPTSGITTQYFGPGTRLTVL.

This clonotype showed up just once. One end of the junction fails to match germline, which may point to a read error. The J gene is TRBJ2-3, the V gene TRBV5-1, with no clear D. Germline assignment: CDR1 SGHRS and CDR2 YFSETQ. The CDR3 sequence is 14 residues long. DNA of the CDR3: TGTGTCAGCAGCGATTACAGCGTCCCCGATACGCAGTATTTT. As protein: CVSSDYSVPDTQYF.

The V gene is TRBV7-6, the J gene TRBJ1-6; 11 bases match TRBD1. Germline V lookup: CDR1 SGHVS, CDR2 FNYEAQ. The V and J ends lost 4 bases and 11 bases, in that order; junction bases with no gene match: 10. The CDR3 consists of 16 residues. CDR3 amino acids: CASSSDRGLSTPPLHF. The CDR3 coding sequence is TGTGCCAGCAGCTCGGACAGGGGGCTATCAACTCCACCCCTCCACTTT.

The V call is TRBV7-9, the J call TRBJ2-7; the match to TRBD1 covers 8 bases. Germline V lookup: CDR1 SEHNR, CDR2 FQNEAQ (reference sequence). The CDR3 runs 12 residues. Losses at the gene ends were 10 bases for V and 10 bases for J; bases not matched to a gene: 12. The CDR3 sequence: CATSSGTGEQYF. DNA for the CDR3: TGTGCCACTTCTTCCGGGACAGGCGAACAGTACTTC.

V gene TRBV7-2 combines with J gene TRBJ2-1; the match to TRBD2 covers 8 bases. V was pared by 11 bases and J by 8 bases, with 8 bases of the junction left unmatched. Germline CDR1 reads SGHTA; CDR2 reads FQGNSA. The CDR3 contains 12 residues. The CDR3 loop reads CAHSFSGDEQFF. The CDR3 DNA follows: TGTGCCCACAGCTTTAGCGGGGATGAGCAGTTCTTC.

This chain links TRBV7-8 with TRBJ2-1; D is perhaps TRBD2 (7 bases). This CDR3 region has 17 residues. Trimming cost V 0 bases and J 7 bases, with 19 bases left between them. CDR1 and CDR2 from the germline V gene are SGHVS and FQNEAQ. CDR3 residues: CASSLAGGGGTQNEQFF. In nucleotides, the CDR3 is TGTGCCAGCAGCTTAGCGGGAGGGGGGGGTACGCAGAATGAGCAGTTCTTC.

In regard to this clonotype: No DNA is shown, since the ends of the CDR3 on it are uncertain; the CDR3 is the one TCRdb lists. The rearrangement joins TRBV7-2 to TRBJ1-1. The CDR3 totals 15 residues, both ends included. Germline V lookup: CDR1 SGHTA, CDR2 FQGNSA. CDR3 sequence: CASSPVAGGNNEQFF.

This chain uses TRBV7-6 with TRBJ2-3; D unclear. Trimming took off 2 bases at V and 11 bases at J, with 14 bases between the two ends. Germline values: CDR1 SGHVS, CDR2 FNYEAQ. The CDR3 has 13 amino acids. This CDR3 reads CASSLWGYNEQYF. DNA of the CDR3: TGTGCCAGCAGCTTATGGGGTTACAATGAGCAGTATTTT.

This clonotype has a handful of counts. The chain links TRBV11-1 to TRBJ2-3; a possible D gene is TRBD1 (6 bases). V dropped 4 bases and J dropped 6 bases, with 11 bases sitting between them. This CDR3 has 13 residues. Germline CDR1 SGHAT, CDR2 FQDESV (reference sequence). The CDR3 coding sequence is TGTGCCAGCAGCTCCTCACAGGGTGATACGCAGTATTTT. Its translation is CASSSSQGDTQYF.

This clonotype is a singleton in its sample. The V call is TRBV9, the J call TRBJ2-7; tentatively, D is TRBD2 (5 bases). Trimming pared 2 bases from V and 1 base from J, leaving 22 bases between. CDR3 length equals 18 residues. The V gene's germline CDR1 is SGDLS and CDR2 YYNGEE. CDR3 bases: TGTGCCAGCAGCGTTGGGCGAGAGGGCACAGCCCTTTCCTACGAGCAGTACGTC. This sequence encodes CASSVGREGTALSYEQYV.

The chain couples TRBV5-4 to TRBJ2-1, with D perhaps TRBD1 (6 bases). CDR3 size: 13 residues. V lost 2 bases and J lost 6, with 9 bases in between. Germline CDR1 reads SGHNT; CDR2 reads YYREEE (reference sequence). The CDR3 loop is CASSLRGSNEQFF. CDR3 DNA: TGTGCCAGCAGCTTAAGGGGGAGCAATGAGCAGTTCTTC.

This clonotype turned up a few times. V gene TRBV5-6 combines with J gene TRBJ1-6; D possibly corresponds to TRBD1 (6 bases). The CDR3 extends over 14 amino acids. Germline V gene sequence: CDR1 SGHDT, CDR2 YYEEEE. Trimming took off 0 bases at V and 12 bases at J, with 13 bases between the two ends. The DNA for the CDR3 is TGTGCCAGCAGCTTGGCCACAGGGAGCCGACCCCTCCACTTT. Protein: CASSLATGSRPLHF. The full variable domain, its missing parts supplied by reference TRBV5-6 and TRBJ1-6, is DAGVTQSPTHLIKTRGQQVTLRCSPKSGHDTVSWYQQALGQGPQFIFQYYEEEERQRGNFPDRFSGHQFPNYSSELNVNALLLGDSALYLCASSLATGSRPLHFGNGTRLTVT.

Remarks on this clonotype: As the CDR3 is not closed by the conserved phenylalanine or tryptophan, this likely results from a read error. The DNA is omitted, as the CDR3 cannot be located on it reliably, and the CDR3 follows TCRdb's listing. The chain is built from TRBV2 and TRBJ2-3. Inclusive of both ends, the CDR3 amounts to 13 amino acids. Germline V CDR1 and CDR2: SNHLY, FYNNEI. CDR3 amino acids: CAGGEGDTDTPYY.

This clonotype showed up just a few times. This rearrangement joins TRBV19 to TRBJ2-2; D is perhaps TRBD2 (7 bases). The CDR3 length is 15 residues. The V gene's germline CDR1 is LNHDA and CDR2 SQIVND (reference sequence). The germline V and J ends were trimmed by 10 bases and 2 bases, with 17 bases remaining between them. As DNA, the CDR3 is TGTGCCACCTTAGGGGGGGGGAGCAACACCGGGGAGCTGTTTTTT. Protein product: CATLGGGSNTGELFF.

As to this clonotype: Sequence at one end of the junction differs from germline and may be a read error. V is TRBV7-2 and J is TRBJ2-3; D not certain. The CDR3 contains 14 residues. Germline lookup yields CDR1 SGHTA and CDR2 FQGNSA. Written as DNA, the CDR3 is TGTGCCAGCAGCTTGCAGCCACATCCCGAAACTAAGTCTTTT. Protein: CASSLQPHPETKSF.

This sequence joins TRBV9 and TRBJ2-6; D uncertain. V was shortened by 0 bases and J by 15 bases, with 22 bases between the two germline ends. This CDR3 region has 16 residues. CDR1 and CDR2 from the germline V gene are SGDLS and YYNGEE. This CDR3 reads CASSVAVSCSHHDLTF. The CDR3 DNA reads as TGTGCCAGCAGCGTAGCGGTCAGCTGCAGTCACCACGACCTGACTTTC.

The CDR3 DNA is TGTGCCAGCAGTGAATTGGTAGCGGGAGCAGGCACAGATACGCAGTATTTT. Its translation: CASSELVAGAGTDTQYF. The chain joins TRBV25-1 to TRBJ2-3; 9 nucleotides align to TRBD2. There are 17 residues in the CDR3. Germline V gene data show CDR1 as MGHDK and CDR2 as SYGVNS. J lost 1 base, V lost 1 base, and 6 bases had no gene match.

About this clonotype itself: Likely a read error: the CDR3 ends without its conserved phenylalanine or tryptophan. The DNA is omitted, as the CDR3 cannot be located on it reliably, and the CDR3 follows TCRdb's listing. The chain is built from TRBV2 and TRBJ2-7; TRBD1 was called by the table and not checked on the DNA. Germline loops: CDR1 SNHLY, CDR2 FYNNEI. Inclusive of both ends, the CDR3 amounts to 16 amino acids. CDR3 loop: CASRDRGRAVRHARDT.

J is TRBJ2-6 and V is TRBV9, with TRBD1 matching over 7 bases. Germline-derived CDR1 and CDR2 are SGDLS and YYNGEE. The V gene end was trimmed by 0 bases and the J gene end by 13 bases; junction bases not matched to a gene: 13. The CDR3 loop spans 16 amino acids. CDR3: CASSVGGQSTDTVLTF. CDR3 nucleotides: TGTGCCAGCAGCGTAGGGGGACAGAGCACAGATACGGTCCTGACTTTC.

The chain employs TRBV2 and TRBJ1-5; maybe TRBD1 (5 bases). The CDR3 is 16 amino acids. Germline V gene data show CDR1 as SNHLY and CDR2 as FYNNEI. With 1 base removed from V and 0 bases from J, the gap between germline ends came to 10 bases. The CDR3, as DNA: TGTGCCAGCAGTGAAGGGACATATCGTAGCAATCAGCCCCAGCATTTT. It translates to CASSEGTYRSNQPQHF.

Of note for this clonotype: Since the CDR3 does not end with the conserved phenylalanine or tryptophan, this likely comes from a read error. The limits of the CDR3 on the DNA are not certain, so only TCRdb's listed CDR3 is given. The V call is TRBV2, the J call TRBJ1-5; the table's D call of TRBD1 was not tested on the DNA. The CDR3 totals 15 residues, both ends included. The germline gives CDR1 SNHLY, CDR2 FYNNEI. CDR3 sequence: CASSDGGTHDQLFEP.